The subject of this entry is one TCR beta chain. CDR1 and CDR2 from the germline V gene are SEHNR and FQNEAQ (reference sequence). Trimming took off 5 bases at V and 1 base at J, with 12 bases between the two ends. CDR3 size: 15 residues. This sample was included in a study of patients and donors after allogeneic stem cell transplantation. TCRdb analysed the RT-PCR reads with MiXCR anew, one entry per CDR3 protein. The sample lists roughly 190,000 distinct CDR3 sequences; around two fifths were seen once. The TCR originated in a human donor who was either an allogeneic HSCT recipient or a stem cell or donor lymphocyte infusion donor (not recorded which). It is not recorded whose cells these are; they may come from a transplant donor. The chain uses TRBV7-9 and TRBJ1-3; a weak D match, TRBD1 (6 bases). Sequencing input: blood, either unsorted or a sorted T cell fraction (not recorded which). The chain's CDR3 is CASSPGTRSGNTIYF. CDR3 coding DNA: TGTGCCAGCAGCCCCGGGACAAGATCTGGAAACACCATATATTTT.